A single sample is the source of the 23 T cell receptor beta chains below, sequenced in a study of tumor-infiltrating lymphocytes in localized non-small cell lung cancer. TCRdb's copy holds only in-frame clones and misses some; the assay was immunoSEQ multiplex PCR. This table holds about 12,000 clones, 70% to 90% found once. Specimen: lung tumor tissue. These TCRs come from a human donor with non-small cell lung cancer.

V and J are TRBV28 and TRBJ2-7; a possible D gene is TRBD1 (5 bases). In germline, CDR1 is MDHEN, CDR2 SYDVKM. V dropped 6 bases and J dropped 5 bases, with 14 bases sitting between them. The CDR3 consists of 13 residues. CDR3 region: CASSSGHLHEQYF. In DNA, the CDR3 is TGTGCCAGCAGCTCCGGACATCTCCACGAGCAGTACTTC.

This chain links TRBV12-5 with TRBJ2-2; D may be TRBD2 (5 bases). CDR3 length equals 15 residues. Trimming left V 6 bases short and J 0 bases short, with 11 bases between. In germline, CDR1 is LGHNT, CDR2 FRNRAP. The CDR3 nucleotides read TGTGCTAGTGGCCTGGGAGCCGCGAACACCGGGGAGCTGTTTTTT. Translating it yields CASGLGAANTGELFF.

The chain carries TRBV19 and TRBJ2-7; 9 nucleotides match TRBD2. CDR1 and CDR2 (germline): LNHDA, SQIVND (reference sequence). The CDR3 loop spans 15 amino acids. Trimming at V came to 5 bases and at J to 7 bases, leaving 12 bases not matched to a gene. This CDR3 is CASSDGSGRTREQYF. DNA for the CDR3: TGTGCCAGTAGTGACGGTAGCGGGAGAACTCGGGAGCAGTACTTC.

In this sample, this clone turned up once. The gene calls are TRBV4-1 and TRBJ2-1; 7 bases line up with TRBD1. CDR1 and CDR2 (germline): MGHRA, YSYEKL. The CDR3 is 14 residues long. V shed 5 bases and J 4 bases; nucleotides not matched to a gene: 5. CDR3 in amino acids: CASSSRTGYNEQFF. The CDR3 nucleotides read TGCGCCAGCAGCTCAAGGACAGGATACAATGAGCAGTTCTTC.

This chain links TRBV19 with TRBJ2-6; no firm D call. V was shortened by 5 bases and J by 0 bases, with 11 bases between the two germline ends. The length of the CDR3 is 16 residues. From germline, CDR1 is LNHDA and CDR2 SQIVND (reference sequence). The CDR3 nucleotides are TGTGCCAGTAGTCCTATACAGTTCTCTGGGGCCAACGTCCTGACTTTC. Encoded protein: CASSPIQFSGANVLTF.

V gene TRBV19 combines with J gene TRBJ2-1, with D tentatively TRBD2 (6 bases). The ends were cut back, 8 bases at V and 8 bases at J, with 22 bases in the middle. The CDR3 is 15 residues long. CDR1 and CDR2 (germline): LNHDA, SQIVND (reference sequence). The CDR3 DNA is TGTGCCAGTTTTTCGAGGGACCGCGGAGGGCATGAGCAGTTCTTC. Translated: CASFSRDRGGHEQFF. The full variable domain, its missing parts supplied by reference TRBV19 and TRBJ2-1, is DGGITQSPKYLFRKEGQNVTLSCEQNLNHDAMYWYRQDPGQGLRLIYYSQIVNDFQKGDIAEGYSVSREKKESFPLTVTSAQKNPTAFYLCASFSRDRGGHEQFFGPGTRLTVL.

This rearrangement joins TRBV2 to TRBJ1-2, with D uncertain. Trimming took off 1 base at V and 7 bases at J, with 1 base between the two ends. The CDR3 runs 10 residues. Germline V gene lookup returns CDR1 SNHLY and CDR2 FYNNEI. This chain's CDR3 is CASSEGGYTF. The CDR3 DNA follows: TGTGCCAGCAGTGAAGGTGGCTACACCTTC.

V gene TRBV18 combines with J gene TRBJ1-1; D gene uncertain. This CDR3 comprises 12 residues. The V gene's germline CDR1 is KGHSH and CDR2 LQKENI. Trimming removed 0 bases at V and 4 bases at J, with 3 bases between. The CDR3 nucleotides read TGTGCCAGCTCACCACCGGGCACTGAAGCTTTCTTT. Residues: CASSPPGTEAFF.

The chain has TRBV7-6 and TRBJ1-3; TRBD1 is a possible D gene (6 bases). V dropped 1 base and J dropped 0 bases, with 10 bases sitting between them. Germline V gene sequence: CDR1 SGHVS, CDR2 FNYEAQ. The CDR3 has 16 amino acids. The CDR3 DNA reads TGTGCCAGCAGCTTAGGTGGGGGCCGCTCTGGAAACACCATATATTTT. It is translated as CASSLGGGRSGNTIYF.

The CDR3 DNA reads as TGTGCCAGCAGCCCAGGCCAAGGGGCCTCCTACGAGCAGTACTTC. It encodes CASSPGQGASYEQYF. V is TRBV6-5 and J is TRBJ2-7, with D possibly being TRBD1 (5 bases). Deletions cut 6 bases from V and 0 bases from J, with 15 bases between. CDR1 and CDR2 (germline): MNHEY, SVGAGI. CDR3 length: 15 amino acids.

This clone was picked up a small number of times. The gene calls are TRBV7-8 and TRBJ2-7; no clear D gene. Germline V gene lookup returns CDR1 SGHVS and CDR2 FQNEAQ. Trimming cost V 7 bases and J 0 bases, with 7 bases left between them. CDR3 length equals 12 residues. The CDR3 nucleotides read TGTGCCAGCACCTCCAGCTCCTACGAGCAGTACTTC. It is translated as CASTSSSYEQYF.

This clone is termed medium-sized (0.01 to 0.1%). This chain links TRBV9 with TRBJ2-5; 7 bases fit TRBD2. Germline lookup yields CDR1 SGDLS and CDR2 YYNGEE. The trim removed 4 bases at V and 2 bases at J, leaving 11 bases unmatched. This CDR3 comprises 16 residues. The CDR3 region has the DNA TGTGCCAGCAGCTCCCGGGGGAGGGGACCACAAGAGACCCAGTACTTC. It encodes CASSSRGRGPQETQYF.

This chain connects TRBV7-9 to TRBJ2-7; D is perhaps TRBD2 (6 bases). This CDR3 spans 13 amino acids. Germline values: CDR1 SEHNR, CDR2 FQNEAQ (reference sequence). Trimming cost V 3 bases and J 4 bases, with 10 bases left between them. CDR3 in amino acids: CASSFLGGYEQYF. The CDR3 DNA reads TGTGCCAGCAGCTTCCTCGGAGGGTACGAGCAGTACTTC.

The CDR3 reads CASSPSRGRDGYGYTF. CDR3 sequence (DNA): TGTGCCAGCAGTCCCTCTCGGGGGAGGGACGGCTATGGCTACACCTTC. This chain links TRBV7-6 with TRBJ1-2; D possibly corresponds to TRBD1 (5 bases). In germline, CDR1 is SGHVS, CDR2 FNYEAQ. The CDR3 runs to 16 residues. V was pared by 6 bases and J by 4 bases, with 21 bases between.

The V gene is TRBV6-1, the J gene TRBJ1-5; no clear D. Trimming took off 8 bases at V and 6 bases at J, with 14 bases between the two ends. Germline V gene sequence: CDR1 MNHNS, CDR2 SASEGT. This CDR3 has 13 residues. CDR3 residues: CASLVWVGQPQHF. The CDR3 DNA follows: TGTGCCAGCCTGGTCTGGGTCGGTCAGCCCCAGCATTTT.

The chain has TRBV5-1 and TRBJ2-7, with D perhaps matching TRBD1 or TRBD2 (5 bases each). Germline CDR1 reads SGHRS; CDR2 reads YFSETQ. The length of the CDR3 is 14 residues. The ends were cut back, 4 bases at V and 3 bases at J, with 14 bases in the middle. CDR3 sequence (DNA): TGCGCCAGCAGCCCCCGGGACCCATACTACGAGCAGTACTTC. It specifies CASSPRDPYYEQYF.

The chain is built from TRBV6-6 and TRBJ2-2, with 8 bases aligning to TRBD1. The CDR3 totals 16 residues. Per the germline V gene, CDR1 is MNHNY and CDR2 is SVGAGI (reference sequence). V lost 6 bases to trimming and J lost 6 bases; unmatched junction nucleotides: 12. In nucleotides, the CDR3 is TGTGCCAGCAGGAGCGGACAGGGAAGGATCGCCGGGGAGCTGTTTTTT. It yields the protein CASRSGQGRIAGELFF.

The chain is built from TRBV15 and TRBJ2-6; 7 bases are shared with TRBD2. The CDR3 runs 16 residues. In germline, CDR1 is LNHNV, CDR2 YYDKDF (reference sequence). Unmatched junction bases numbered 5, after V lost 3 bases and J lost 3 bases. The chain's CDR3 is CATSRGTGGGANVLTF. CDR3 coding DNA: TGTGCCACCAGCAGGGGGACGGGAGGTGGGGCCAACGTCCTGACTTTC.

The J gene is TRBJ2-7, the V gene TRBV6-5; unclear D gene. CDR1 MNHEY and CDR2 SVGAGI come from the germline V gene. The V end lost 3 bases, the J end lost 3 bases, and 9 bases lay between the germline ends. This CDR3 is built from 13 residues. The DNA of the CDR3 is TGTGCCAGCAGTTATGGACGCTTCTACGAGCAGTACTTC. Protein product: CASSYGRFYEQYF.

This clone was found once. This chain connects TRBV28 to TRBJ2-7; D not certain. The germline CDR1 and CDR2 sequences are MDHEN and SYDVKM. Trimming removed 3 bases from V and 2 bases from J, with 11 bases in between. This CDR3 spans 14 amino acids. CDR3 region: CASSFIRVTYEQYF. CDR3 nucleotide sequence: TGTGCCAGCAGTTTTATAAGGGTAACCTACGAGCAGTACTTC.

This rearrangement joins TRBV6-5 to TRBJ2-7; possible D gene TRBD2, 5 bases. Between the trimmed V and J ends, which lost 2 bases and 9 bases, there was a span of 14 bases. This CDR3 has 13 residues. CDR1 and CDR2 from the germline V gene are MNHEY and SVGAGI. Here the CDR3 DNA reads TGTGCCAGCAGTTACGATGGGAGTGGCCTGCAGTACTTC. It translates to CASSYDGSGLQYF.

V and J are TRBV6-5 and TRBJ1-2, with D unclear. The germline CDR1 and CDR2 sequences are MNHEY and SVGAGI. V lost 2 bases to trimming and J lost 13 bases, with 11 bases between them. This CDR3 spans 11 amino acids. CDR3: CASSYPGPATF. CDR3 sequence (DNA): TGTGCCAGCAGTTACCCAGGCCCCGCCACCTTC.

This chain connects TRBV11-2 to TRBJ1-3, with TRBD1 as a possible D gene (6 bases). Germline V gene sequence: CDR1 SGHAT, CDR2 FQNNGV. This CDR3 is built from 14 residues. V lost 3 bases and J lost 4, with 10 bases in between. CDR3 sequence: CASSLGTTGNTIYF. As DNA, the CDR3 is TGTGCCAGCAGCTTGGGGACAACCGGAAACACCATATATTTT.